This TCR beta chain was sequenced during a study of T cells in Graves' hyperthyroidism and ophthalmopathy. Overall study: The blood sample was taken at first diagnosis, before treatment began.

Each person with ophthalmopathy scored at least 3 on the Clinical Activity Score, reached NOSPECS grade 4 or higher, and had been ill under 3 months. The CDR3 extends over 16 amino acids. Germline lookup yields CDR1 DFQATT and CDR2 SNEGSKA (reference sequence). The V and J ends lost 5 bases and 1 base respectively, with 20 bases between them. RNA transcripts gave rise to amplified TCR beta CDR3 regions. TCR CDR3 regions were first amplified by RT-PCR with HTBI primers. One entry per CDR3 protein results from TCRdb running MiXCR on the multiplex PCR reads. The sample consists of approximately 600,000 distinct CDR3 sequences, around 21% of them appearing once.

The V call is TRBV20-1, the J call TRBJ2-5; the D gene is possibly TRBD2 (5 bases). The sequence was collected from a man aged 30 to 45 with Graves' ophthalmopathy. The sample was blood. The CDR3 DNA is TGCAGTGCTCGTTTAAATGAGCGGAACCCCCAAGAGACCCAGTACTTC. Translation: CSARLNERNPQETQYF.